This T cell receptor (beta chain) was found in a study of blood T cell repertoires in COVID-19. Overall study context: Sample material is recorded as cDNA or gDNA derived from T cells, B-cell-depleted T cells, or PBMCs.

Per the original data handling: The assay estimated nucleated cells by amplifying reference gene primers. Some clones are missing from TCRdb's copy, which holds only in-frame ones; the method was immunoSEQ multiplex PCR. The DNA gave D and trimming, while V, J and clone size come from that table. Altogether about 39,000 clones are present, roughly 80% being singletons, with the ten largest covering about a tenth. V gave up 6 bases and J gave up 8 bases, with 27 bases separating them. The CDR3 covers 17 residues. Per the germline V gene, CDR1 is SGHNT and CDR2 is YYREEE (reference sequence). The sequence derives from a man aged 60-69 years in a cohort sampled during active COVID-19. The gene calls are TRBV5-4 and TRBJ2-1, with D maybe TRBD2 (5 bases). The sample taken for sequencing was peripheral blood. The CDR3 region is CASTLLPLRRGLDEQFF. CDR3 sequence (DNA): TGTGCCAGCACCCTACTCCCCCTTCGACGAGGACTCGATGAGCAGTTCTTC.